The clone carrying this TCR beta chain is termed medium-sized. Its target is not known. The germline V and J ends were trimmed by 5 bases and 5 bases, with 16 bases remaining between them. Germline CDR1 and CDR2: MGHRA and YSYEKL. The CDR3 is made up of 15 amino acids. This record belongs to a study of circulating CD8 cells and anti-PD-1 response in melanoma. Study as a whole: Of roughly 13 patients, seven got anti-PD-1 first and six had prior therapy.

TCR libraries were prepared from 15 ng of total RNA with the QIAseq Immune Repertoire TCR panel. TCRdb re-derived calls from the reads in MiXCR, one entry per CDR3 protein. Of about 470 distinct CDR3 sequences listed, more than 7% are singletons. Points from the study as a whole: The cohort mixed treatment-naive and previously treated patients.

Four subsets defined by PD-1 and/or TIGIT were sorted from live CD3+CD8+TCRalphabeta+ cells. This sequence originates from a human donor with melanoma. The rearrangement uses TRBV4-1 and TRBJ2-1; possible D gene TRBD1, 5 bases. Sample: CD8+ T cells from PBMCs, taken at baseline or after one month of anti-PD-1 therapy (not recorded which). The CDR3 region has the DNA TGCGCCAGCAGCTACGACAGTCAGCCTGACAATGAGCAGTTCTTC. It yields the protein CASSYDSQPDNEQFF.